Each of the 15 T cell receptor beta chains below was sequenced from the same sample in a study of T cell repertoires in cytomegalovirus infection. TCRdb re-called the reads through MiXCR, storing one row per CDR3 protein. The data hold 900,000 to 950,000 distinct CDR3 sequences, with roughly 30% observed a single time. No antigen has been identified for these receptors. Specimen: cultured CD8+ T cells from PBMCs, collected from culture after CMV antigen stimulation. Receptor source: a human donor in good health (CMV status not recorded). Some clones in this sample may be carry-over from other donors' samples.

In its sample, this clonotype was seen a few times. The V gene is TRBV12-5, the J gene TRBJ2-3; D remains ambiguous. The CDR3 totals 13 residues. Germline CDR1 LGHNT, CDR2 FRNRAP. The V gene lost 5 bases and the J gene lost 2 bases, with 8 bases spanning the gap. The CDR3 loop is CASGLDLTDTQYF. CDR3 DNA: TGTGCTAGTGGTCTCGACCTCACAGATACGCAGTATTTT. The full variable domain, completed using reference TRBV12-5 and TRBJ2-3, is DARVTQTPRHKVTEMGQEVTMRCQPILGHNTVFWYRQTMMQGLELLAYFRNRAPLDDSGMPKDRFSAEMPDATLATLKIQPSEPRDSAVYFCASGLDLTDTQYFGPGTRLTVL.

The V and J genes are TRBV7-6 and TRBJ2-3, with TRBD1 matching over 10 bases. Germline V gene sequence: CDR1 SGHVS, CDR2 FNYEAQ. The CDR3 covers 16 residues. Losses at the gene ends were 3 bases for V and 3 bases for J; bases not matched to a gene: 6. For the CDR3, the DNA is TGTGCCAGCAGCTTCCGGGACAGGGGTTTGACAGATACGCAGTATTTT. Protein: CASSFRDRGLTDTQYF.

The gene calls are TRBV4-3 and TRBJ2-1; possible D gene TRBD1, 5 bases. Trimming removed 3 bases from V and 1 base from J, with 16 bases in between. Germline V gives CDR1 LGHNA, CDR2 YSLEER. The CDR3 is 17 residues long. In DNA, the CDR3 is TGCGCCAGCAGCCAGGTCAGGACACGAGCATCCTACAATGAGCAGTTCTTC. Amino acid sequence: CASSQVRTRASYNEQFF.

This clonotype was observed once. This chain joins TRBV19 and TRBJ1-5, with D unresolved. Trimming cost V 3 bases and J 4 bases, with 19 bases left between them. Looked up from germline, CDR1 is LNHDA and CDR2 is SQIVND (reference sequence). CDR3 length equals 17 residues. CDR3 nucleotides: TGTGCCAGTAGTATGCCCCGCCAGCGCCCGATTAATCAGCCCCAGCATTTT. Residues: CASSMPRQRPINQPQHF.

This clonotype was seen at least ten times. This chain links TRBV7-9 with TRBJ1-3, with unresolved D. V was shortened by 6 bases and J by 7 bases, with 13 bases between the two germline ends. Germline CDR1 SEHNR, CDR2 FQNEAQ (reference sequence). CDR3 length: 13 residues. The CDR3 DNA follows: TGTGCCAGCAGAGCGGGAAACGGGAACACCATATATTTT. Protein: CASRAGNGNTIYF.

The table lists this clonotype with a few counts. The chain uses TRBV6-5 and TRBJ1-1, with a weak D call TRBD1 (5 bases). CDR3 length: 16 amino acids. Germline V gene data show CDR1 as MNHEY and CDR2 as SVGAGI. Trimming cost V 2 bases and J 1 base, with 14 bases left between them. The CDR3 DNA reads as TGTGCCAGCAGTTACGGGGCAGGGAAGGGGAACACTGAAGCTTTCTTT. Encoded protein: CASSYGAGKGNTEAFF.

The V and J genes are TRBV6-5 and TRBJ1-5; 9 bases are shared with TRBD1. V trimming: 6 bases; J trimming: 3 bases; junction bases outside the gene matches: 12. The CDR3 loop spans 17 amino acids. CDR1 and CDR2 from the germline V gene are MNHEY and SVGAGI. The CDR3 sequence is CASSFGTGSYINQPQHF. CDR3 nucleotide sequence: TGTGCCAGCAGCTTCGGGACAGGGTCGTATATCAATCAGCCCCAGCATTTT.

This clonotype was counted only a few times. The chain has TRBV7-2 and TRBJ2-1, with TRBD2 matching over 7 bases. The V gene's germline CDR1 is SGHTA and CDR2 FQGNSA. This CDR3 comprises 15 residues. Trimming cost V 3 bases and J 4 bases; bases outside gene matches: 6. CDR3 amino acids: CASSFGAGRYNEQFF. CDR3 bases: TGTGCCAGCAGCTTCGGAGCGGGGCGTTACAATGAGCAGTTCTTC.

A few counts support this clonotype. As DNA, the CDR3 is TGTGCCACCAGTGGCGAATATGAGCAGTTCTTC. Translating it yields CATSGEYEQFF. The rearrangement uses TRBV24-1 and TRBJ2-1; no clear D. Germline assignment: CDR1 KGHDR and CDR2 SFDVKD. V lost 5 bases and J 8 bases, leaving 6 bases between the germline ends. The length of the CDR3 is 11 residues.

This clonotype was observed many times. This chain links TRBV7-8 with TRBJ2-5; D tentatively reads TRBD1 or TRBD2 (5 bases each). The CDR3 totals 16 residues. Germline CDR1 and CDR2: SGHVS and FQNEAQ. Deletions cut 4 bases from V and 4 bases from J, with 19 bases between. The CDR3 nucleotides are TGTGCCAGCAGCTACCGGGTCGCTGGGGGACGAGAGACCCAGTACTTC. Protein product: CASSYRVAGGRETQYF.

There are a few counts of this clonotype. The chain links TRBV24-1 to TRBJ2-1; D unclear. The CDR3 contains 12 residues. Germline assignment: CDR1 KGHDR and CDR2 SFDVKD. V lost 5 bases, J lost 4 bases, and 5 bases lay in between. CDR3 DNA sequence: TGTGCCACCAGTGGAATTTACAATGAGCAGTTCTTC. It encodes CATSGIYNEQFF.

This clonotype occurred a few times. This chain links TRBV6-1 with TRBJ1-5; D perhaps matches TRBD1 (6 bases). V was pared by 0 bases and J by 6 bases, with 15 bases between. Germline CDR1 reads MNHNS; CDR2 reads SASEGT. This CDR3 has 16 amino acids. CDR3 bases: TGTGCCAGCAGTGAAGCCCCGGGGGCAGGAGGTCAGCCCCAGCATTTT. Its protein is CASSEAPGAGGQPQHF.

The gene calls are TRBV6-6 and TRBJ1-6, with TRBD1 matching over 10 bases. The CDR3 contains 15 residues. The V and J ends lost 5 bases and 6 bases, in that order; junction bases with no gene match: 4. From germline, CDR1 is MNHNY and CDR2 SVGAGI (reference sequence). The CDR3: CASSVGQGTNSPLHF. As DNA, the CDR3 is TGTGCCAGCAGTGTGGGACAGGGGACTAATTCACCCCTCCACTTT.

The V gene is TRBV29-1, the J gene TRBJ2-5, with TRBD1 matching 8 bases. CDR3 length equals 15 residues. Germline lookup yields CDR1 SQVTM and CDR2 ANQGSEA. After removal of 5 bases from V and 5 bases from J, the junction contained 13 bases not matched to a gene. The CDR3: CSVLTPGGIRETQYF. CDR3 DNA sequence: TGCAGCGTTCTCACCCCAGGGGGCATTAGGGAGACCCAGTACTTC.

This clonotype was seen only a few times. The genes are TRBV7-9 and TRBJ1-6, with D maybe TRBD1 (6 bases). V gave up 4 bases and J gave up 5 bases, with 9 bases separating them. CDR3 length equals 14 residues. Germline assignment: CDR1 SEHNR and CDR2 FQNEAQ (reference sequence). The CDR3 region is CASSSGDDNSPLHF. The CDR3 DNA reads as TGTGCCAGCAGCTCAGGGGACGATAATTCACCCCTCCACTTT.